The clone carrying this T cell receptor (beta chain) was detected only a few times. The data derive from a study of blood T cell repertoires in COVID-19. Across the study: From T cells, B-cell-depleted T cells, or PBMCs came the material, which was cDNA or gDNA.

Data came from immunoSEQ multiplex PCR; TCRdb stores just in-frame clones and leaves some out. Here the sample spans roughly 140,000 clones, about 80% being singletons. This CDR3 is built from 15 residues. V trimming: 5 bases; J trimming: 1 base; junction bases outside the gene matches: 10. Germline V gene data show CDR1 as SQVTM and CDR2 as ANQGSEA. Everyone who took part was roughly 18 to 100 years old, and they came from roughly 25 US areas. Grouping used clinical history reported by participants in a survey and questionnaire. The V call is TRBV29-1, the J call TRBJ2-5; 7 bases are a match to TRBD1. The clonotype was recovered from a woman between 18 and 29 years old who had been exposed to COVID-19. Sequencing was done on a sample of PBMCs or T cells enriched from blood (not recorded which). The CDR3 bases are TGCAGCGTTAAAACCGGGACAGTTTCCCAAGAGACCCAGTACTTC. Translating it yields CSVKTGTVSQETQYF. The full variable domain, its missing parts supplied by reference TRBV29-1 and TRBJ2-5, is SAVISQKPSRDICQRGTSLTIQCQVDSQVTMMFWYRQQPGQSLTLIATANQGSEATYESGFVIDKFPISRPNLTFSTLTVSNMSPEDSSIYLCSVKTGTVSQETQYFGPGTRLLVL.